The TCR beta chain under discussion was sequenced for a study of blood T cells in healthy people across ages. CDR1 and CDR2 (germline): MDHEN, SYDVKM. The ends lost 6 bases at V and 1 base at J; junction bases unmatched: 14. The CDR3 covers 19 residues. Primed by a sample-barcoded 5' primer and a J-beta primer mix, a second PCR proceeded for about 6 to 11 cycles. Each cDNA molecule was tagged by a template-switch adaptor with 12 random nucleotides. TCRdb re-analysed the 5' RACE reads in MiXCR, keeping a single row per CDR3 protein. The sample has fewer than 900,000 distinct CDR3 sequences; 35% to 45% are singletons. Healthy Caucasian individuals from Russia aged roughly 6 to 100 were enrolled as donors. Each sample yielded at least 6.5 million isolated PBMCs. Per individual sample, total RNA of at least 5 micrograms was extracted.

Sequencing was carried out using blood. This sequence originates from a woman in her sixties in good health. The gene calls are TRBV28 and TRBJ2-5; 13 bases map to TRBD2. DNA for the CDR3: TGTGCCAGCAGCAACCAACTAGCGGGAGGGCCTATTCTCCAAGAGACCCAGTACTTC. Translating gives CASSNQLAGGPILQETQYF.